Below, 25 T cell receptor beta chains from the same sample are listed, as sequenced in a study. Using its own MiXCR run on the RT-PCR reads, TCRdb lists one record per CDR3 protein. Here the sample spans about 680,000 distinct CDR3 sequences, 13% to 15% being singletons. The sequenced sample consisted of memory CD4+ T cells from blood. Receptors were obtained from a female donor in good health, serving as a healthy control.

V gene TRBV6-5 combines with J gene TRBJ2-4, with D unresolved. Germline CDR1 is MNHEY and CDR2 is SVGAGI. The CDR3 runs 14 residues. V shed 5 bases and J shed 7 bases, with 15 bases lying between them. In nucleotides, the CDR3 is TGTGCCAGCAGTATTGGACGGTCGGCCAACATTCAGTACTTC. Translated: CASSIGRSANIQYF.

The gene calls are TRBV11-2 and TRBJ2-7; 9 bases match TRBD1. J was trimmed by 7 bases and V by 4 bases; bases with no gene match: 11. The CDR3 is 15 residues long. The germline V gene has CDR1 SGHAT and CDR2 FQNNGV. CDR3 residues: CASSSSGQGLREQYF. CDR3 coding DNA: TGTGCCAGCAGCTCATCGGGACAGGGTCTTAGGGAGCAGTACTTC.

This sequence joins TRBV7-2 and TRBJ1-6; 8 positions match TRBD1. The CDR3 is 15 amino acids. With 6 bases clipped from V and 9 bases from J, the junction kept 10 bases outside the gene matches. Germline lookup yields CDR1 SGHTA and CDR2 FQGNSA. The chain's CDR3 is CASSRGTGLGSPLHF. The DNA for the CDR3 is TGTGCCAGCAGTCGTGGGACAGGTTTAGGTTCACCCCTCCACTTT.

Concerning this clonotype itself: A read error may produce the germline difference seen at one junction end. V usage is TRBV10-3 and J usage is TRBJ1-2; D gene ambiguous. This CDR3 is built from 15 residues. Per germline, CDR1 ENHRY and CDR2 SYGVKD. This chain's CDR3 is CTISEPRFGFGGYTF. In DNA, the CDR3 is TGTACCATCAGTGAGCCTCGATTCGGTTTCGGCGGCTACACCTTC.

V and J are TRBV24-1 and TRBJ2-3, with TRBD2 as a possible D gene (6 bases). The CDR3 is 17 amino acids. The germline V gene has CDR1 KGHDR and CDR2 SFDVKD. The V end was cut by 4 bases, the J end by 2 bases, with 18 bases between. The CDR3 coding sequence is TGTGCCACCAGTGACCCCGGCGGGGCGGAGAACACAGATACGCAGTATTTT. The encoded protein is CATSDPGGAENTDTQYF.

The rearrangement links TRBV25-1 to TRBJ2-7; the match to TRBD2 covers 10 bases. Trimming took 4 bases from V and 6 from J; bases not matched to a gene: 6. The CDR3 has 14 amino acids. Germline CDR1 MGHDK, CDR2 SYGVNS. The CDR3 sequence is CASSVYSGGGEQYF. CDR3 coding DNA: TGTGCCAGCAGTGTATACAGCGGGGGGGGCGAGCAGTACTTC.

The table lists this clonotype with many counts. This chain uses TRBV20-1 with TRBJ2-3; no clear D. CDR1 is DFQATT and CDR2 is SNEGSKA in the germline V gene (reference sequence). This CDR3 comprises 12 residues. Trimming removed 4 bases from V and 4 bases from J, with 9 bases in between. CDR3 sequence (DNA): TGCAGTGCTAAAACGGACGCAGATACGCAGTATTTT. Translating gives CSAKTDADTQYF.

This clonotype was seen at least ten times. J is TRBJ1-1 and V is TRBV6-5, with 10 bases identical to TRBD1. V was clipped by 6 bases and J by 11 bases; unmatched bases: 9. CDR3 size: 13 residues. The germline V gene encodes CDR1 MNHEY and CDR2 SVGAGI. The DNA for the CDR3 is TGTGCCAGCAGCCAGAGGGACAGGGGAGCTGCTTTCTTT. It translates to CASSQRDRGAAFF.

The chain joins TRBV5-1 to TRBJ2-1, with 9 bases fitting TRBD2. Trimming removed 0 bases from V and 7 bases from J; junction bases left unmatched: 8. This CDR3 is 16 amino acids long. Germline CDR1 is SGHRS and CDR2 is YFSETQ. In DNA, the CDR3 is TGCGCCAGCAGCTTGGAGGCGACTAGCGGATATAATGAGCAGTTCTTC. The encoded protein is CASSLEATSGYNEQFF. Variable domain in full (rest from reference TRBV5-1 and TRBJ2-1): KAGVTQTPRYLIKTRGQQVTLSCSPISGHRSVSWYQQTPGQGLQFLFEYFSETQRNKGNFPGRFSGRQFSNSRSEMNVSTLELGDSALYLCASSLEATSGYNEQFFGPGTRLTVL.

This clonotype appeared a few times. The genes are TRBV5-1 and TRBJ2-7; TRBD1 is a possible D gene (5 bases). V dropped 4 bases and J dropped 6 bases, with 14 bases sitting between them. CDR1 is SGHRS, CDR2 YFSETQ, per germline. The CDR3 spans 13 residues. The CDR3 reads CASSLRTRAEQYF. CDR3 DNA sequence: TGCGCCAGCAGCCTCCGGACAAGGGCCGAGCAGTACTTC. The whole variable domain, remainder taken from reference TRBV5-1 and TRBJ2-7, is KAGVTQTPRYLIKTRGQQVTLSCSPISGHRSVSWYQQTPGQGLQFLFEYFSETQRNKGNFPGRFSGRQFSNSRSEMNVSTLELGDSALYLCASSLRTRAEQYFGPGTRLTVT.

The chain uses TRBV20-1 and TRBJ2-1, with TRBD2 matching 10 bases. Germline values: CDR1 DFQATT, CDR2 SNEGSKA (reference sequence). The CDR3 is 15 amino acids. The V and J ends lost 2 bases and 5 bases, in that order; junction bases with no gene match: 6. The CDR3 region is CSARYGLAVHNEQFF. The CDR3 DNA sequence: TGCAGTGCTAGATATGGACTAGCGGTTCACAATGAGCAGTTCTTC.

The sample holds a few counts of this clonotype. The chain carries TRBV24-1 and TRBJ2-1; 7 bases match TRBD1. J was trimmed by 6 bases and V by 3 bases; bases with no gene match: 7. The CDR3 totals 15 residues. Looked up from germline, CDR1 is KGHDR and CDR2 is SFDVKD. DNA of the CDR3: TGTGCCACCAGTGATGCTACCCGGGACAGCAATGAGCAGTTCTTC. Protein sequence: CATSDATRDSNEQFF.

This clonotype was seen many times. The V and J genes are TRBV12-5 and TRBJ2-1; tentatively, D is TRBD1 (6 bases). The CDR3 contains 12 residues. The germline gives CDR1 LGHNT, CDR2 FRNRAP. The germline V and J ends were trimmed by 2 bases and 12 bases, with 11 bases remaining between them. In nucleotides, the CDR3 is TGTGCTAGTGGTTTGACGGACAGCAGGCAGTTCTTC. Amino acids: CASGLTDSRQFF.

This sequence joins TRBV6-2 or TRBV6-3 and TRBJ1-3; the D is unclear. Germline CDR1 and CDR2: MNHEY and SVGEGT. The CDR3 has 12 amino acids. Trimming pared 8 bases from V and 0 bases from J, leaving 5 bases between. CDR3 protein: CASAGSGNTIYF. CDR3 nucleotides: TGTGCCAGCGCCGGCTCTGGAAACACCATATATTTT.

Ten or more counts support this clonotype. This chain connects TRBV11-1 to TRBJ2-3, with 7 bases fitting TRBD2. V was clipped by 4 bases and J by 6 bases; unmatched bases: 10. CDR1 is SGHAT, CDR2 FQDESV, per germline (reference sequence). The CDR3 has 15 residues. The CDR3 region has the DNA TGTGCCAGCAGCTCCCTGGCGGGAGTGGTGGATACGCAGTATTTT. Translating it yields CASSSLAGVVDTQYF.

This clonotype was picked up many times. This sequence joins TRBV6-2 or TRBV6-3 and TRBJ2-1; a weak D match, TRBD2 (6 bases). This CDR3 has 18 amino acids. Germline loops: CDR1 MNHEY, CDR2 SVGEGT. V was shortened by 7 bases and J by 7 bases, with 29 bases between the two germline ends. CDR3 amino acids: CASTRNPPGSLVGNEQFF. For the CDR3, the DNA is TGTGCCAGCACGCGAAACCCCCCCGGGAGCCTAGTCGGTAATGAGCAGTTCTTC.

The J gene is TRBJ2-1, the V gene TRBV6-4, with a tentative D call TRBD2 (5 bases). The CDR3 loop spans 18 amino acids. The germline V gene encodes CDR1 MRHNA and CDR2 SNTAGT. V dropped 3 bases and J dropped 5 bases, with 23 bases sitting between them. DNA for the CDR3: TGTGCCAGCAGTGAGGACTCTAGGACGGTTCGGGAAGACAATGAGCAGTTCTTC. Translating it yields CASSEDSRTVREDNEQFF.

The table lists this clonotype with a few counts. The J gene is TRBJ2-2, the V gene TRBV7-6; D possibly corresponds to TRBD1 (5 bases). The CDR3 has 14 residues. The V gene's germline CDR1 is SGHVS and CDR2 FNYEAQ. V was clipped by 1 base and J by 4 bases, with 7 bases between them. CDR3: CASSLVTGTGELFF. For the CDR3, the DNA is TGTGCCAGCAGCTTAGTAACAGGCACCGGGGAGCTGTTTTTT. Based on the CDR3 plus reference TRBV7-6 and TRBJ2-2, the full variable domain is GAGVSQSPRYKVTKRGQDVALRCDPISGHVSLYWYRQALGQGPEFLTYFNYEAQQDKSGLPNDRFSAERPEGSISTLTIQRTEQRDSAMYRCASSLVTGTGELFFGEGSRLTVL.

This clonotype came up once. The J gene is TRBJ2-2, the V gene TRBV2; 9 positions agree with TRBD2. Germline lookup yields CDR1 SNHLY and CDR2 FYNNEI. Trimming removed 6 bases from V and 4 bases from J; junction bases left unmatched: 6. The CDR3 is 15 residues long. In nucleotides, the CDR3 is TGTGCCAGCAGGGAAAGTAGCGGGAGCACCGGGGAGCTGTTTTTT. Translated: CASRESSGSTGELFF.

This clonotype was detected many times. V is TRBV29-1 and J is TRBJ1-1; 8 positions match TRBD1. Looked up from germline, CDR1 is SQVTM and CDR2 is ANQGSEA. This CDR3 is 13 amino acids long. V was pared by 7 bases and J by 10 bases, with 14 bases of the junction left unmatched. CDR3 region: CSGDQAQTGVAFF. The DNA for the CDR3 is TGCAGCGGCGACCAGGCACAGACAGGGGTAGCTTTCTTT.

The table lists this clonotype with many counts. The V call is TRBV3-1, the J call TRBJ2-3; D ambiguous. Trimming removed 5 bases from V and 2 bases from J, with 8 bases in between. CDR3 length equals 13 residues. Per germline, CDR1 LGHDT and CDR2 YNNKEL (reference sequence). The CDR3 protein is CASSWDHTDTQYF. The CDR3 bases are TGTGCCAGCAGCTGGGATCACACAGATACGCAGTATTTT.

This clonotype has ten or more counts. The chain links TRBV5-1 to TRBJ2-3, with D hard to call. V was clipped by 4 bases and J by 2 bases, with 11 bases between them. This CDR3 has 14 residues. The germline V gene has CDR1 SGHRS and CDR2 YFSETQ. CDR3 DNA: TGCGCCAGCAGCCCTGGAGACGTCACAGATACGCAGTATTTT. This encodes CASSPGDVTDTQYF.

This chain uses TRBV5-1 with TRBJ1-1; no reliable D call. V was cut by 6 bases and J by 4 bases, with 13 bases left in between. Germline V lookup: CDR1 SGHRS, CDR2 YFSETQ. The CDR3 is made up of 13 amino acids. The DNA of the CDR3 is TGCGCCAGCAATAGTGGGGAGAGCACTGAAGCTTTCTTT. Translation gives CASNSGESTEAFF.

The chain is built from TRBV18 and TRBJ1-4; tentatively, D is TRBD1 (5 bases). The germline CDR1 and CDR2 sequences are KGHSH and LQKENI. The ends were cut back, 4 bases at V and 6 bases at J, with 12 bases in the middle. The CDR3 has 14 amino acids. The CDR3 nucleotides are TGTGCCAGCTCACGCGACAGACACGATGAAAAACTGTTTTTT. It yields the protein CASSRDRHDEKLFF.

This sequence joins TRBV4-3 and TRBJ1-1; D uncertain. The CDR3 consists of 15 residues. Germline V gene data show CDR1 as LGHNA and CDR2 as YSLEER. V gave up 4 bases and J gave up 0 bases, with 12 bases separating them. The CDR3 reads CASSPSASMNTEAFF. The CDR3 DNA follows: TGCGCCAGCAGCCCGTCAGCAAGCATGAACACTGAAGCTTTCTTT.